Listed below are T cell receptor beta chains from one sample, sequenced in a study of blood T cell repertoires in COVID-19. Clones were sequenced by immunoSEQ multiplex PCR, and TCRdb holds only the in-frame ones, with some missing. Among roughly 400,000 clones listed, approximately 93% were seen once. Sequenced input: PBMCs or T cells enriched from blood (not recorded which). The receptors derive from a middle-aged woman who had been exposed to COVID-19. CDR3s include the opening cysteine and the closing phenylalanine or tryptophan. The D gene is left open where the match is weak. Expanded clones get a size class; other rows say once, few or many, or leave the size out.

TRBV2	NA	NA	TRBJ2-7	TGTGCCAGCAGAAAAACTAGCACTGCCTACGAGCAGTACTTC	CASRKTSTAYEQYF
TRBV2	NA	TRBD2	TRBJ2-7	TGTGCCACCACGTGGAGGCTAGCGGGGGACCGGTCCTACGAGCAGTACTTC	CATTWRLAGDRSYEQYF
TRBV6-5	NA	NA	TRBJ2-7	TGTGCCAGCAGTTACACGGGGAGCTCCTACGAGCAGTACTTC	CASSYTGSSYEQYF
TRBV10-2	NA	TRBD1	TRBJ1-6	TGCGCCAGCATGTACCCCGGGACAGGCAATAATTCACCCCTCCACTTT	CASMYPGTGNNSPLHF
TRBV27	NA	NA	TRBJ2-7	TGTGCCAGCAGCCCTAGAGAGGGCCCCAACGAGCAGTACTTC	CASSPREGPNEQYF
TRBV11-2	NA	NA	TRBJ2-2	TGTGCCAGCAGCTTACGGGGGGCAGGCGGGGAGCTGTTTTTT	CASSLRGAGGELFF
TRBV3-1/TRBV3-2	NA	NA	TRBJ2-7	TGTGCCAGCAGCCAGCCCGGGAGCACAAGCTACGAGCAGTACTTC	CASSQPGSTSYEQYF
TRBV18	NA	NA	TRBJ2-5	TGTGCCAGCTCACCAACTCTGCAGGGGTGGGAGACCCAGTACTTC	CASSPTLQGWETQYF
TRBV7-6	NA	TRBD1	TRBJ2-7	TGTGCCAGCAGCTTAGGTGCTGGACAGGGGTCGTACGAGCAGTACTTC	CASSLGAGQGSYEQYF
TRBV19	NA	NA	TRBJ1-2	TGTGCCACCCGGGGCTATGGCTACACCTTC	CATRGYGYTF
TRBV7-3	NA	TRBD2	TRBJ2-5	TGTGCCAGCAGCCTCGGACTAGATGGGACCCAGTACTTC	CASSLGLDGTQYF
TRBV18	few	NA	TRBJ1-2	TGTGCCAGCTCACCGGGGCGCGACTATGGCTACACCTTC	CASSPGRDYGYTF
TRBV5-6	NA	TRBD1	TRBJ1-2	TGTGCCAGCAGCGAACAGGGGCTGAAGAACTATGGCTACACCTTC	CASSEQGLKNYGYTF
TRBV29-1	NA	NA	TRBJ1-2	TGCAGCGTTCCCTCCAGGCCTTATGGCTACACCTTC	CSVPSRPYGYTF
TRBV7-3	few	TRBD1	TRBJ2-7	TGTGCCAGCAGTTTGACAGGGGGCTCGTACGAGCAGTACTTC	CASSLTGGSYEQYF
TRBV5-8	once	TRBD1	TRBJ1-1	TGTGCCAGCAGCTTGGGAGCCGACAGGGTGAACACTGAAGCTTTCTTT	CASSLGADRVNTEAFF
TRBV2	NA	NA	TRBJ2-7	TGTGCCAGCAGCAGACATGAGACCTACGAGCAGTACTTC	CASSRHETYEQYF
TRBV19	NA	NA	TRBJ1-1	TGTGCCAGTAGTACCTACGACAGGTCCACTGAAGCTTTCTTT	CASSTYDRSTEAFF
TRBV6-2/TRBV6-3	NA	NA	TRBJ2-7	TGTGCCAGCAGTTCCGGGACAAGCTGGGAGCAGTACTTC	CASSSGTSWEQYF
TRBV5-1	NA	TRBD1	TRBJ2-3	TGCGCCAGCAGCCACCGGGACAGGGTTACAGATACGCAGTATTTT	CASSHRDRVTDTQYF
TRBV19	NA	TRBD1	TRBJ1-1	TGTGCCAGTAGTATTAACGCAGGGGGCACTGAAGCTTTCTTT	CASSINAGGTEAFF
TRBV7-6	NA	TRBD2	TRBJ2-1	TGTGCCAGCAGCTTAGGACTAGCGGAACCCTACAATGAGCAGTTCTTC	CASSLGLAEPYNEQFF
TRBV5-6	NA	NA	TRBJ1-6	TGTGCCAGCAGCCCTCCGGGACAATTTAATTCACCCCTCCACTTT	CASSPPGQFNSPLHF
TRBV11-2	NA	TRBD2	TRBJ2-7	TGTGCCAGCAGCTTAGTCCCGGGGGGGGCTTCCTACGAGCAGTACTTC	CASSLVPGGASYEQYF
TRBV7-2	NA	NA	TRBJ2-7	TGTGCCAGCAGCCTGAGGGGAGGGCGGGGGCTCCACGAGCAGTACTTC	CASSLRGGRGLHEQYF
TRBV7-9	once	TRBD2	TRBJ2-2	TGTGCCAGCAGCAAGACTAGCGGGAGTATCACCAACACCGGGGAGCTGTTTTTT	CASSKTSGSITNTGELFF
TRBV18	NA	NA	TRBJ2-7	TGTGCCAGCTCACCACCAGGGCAGGGGCTCTACGAGCAGTACTTC	CASSPPGQGLYEQYF
TRBV18	NA	NA	TRBJ1-2	TGTGCCAGCTCACCCATTCAGGATGGCTACACCTTC	CASSPIQDGYTF
TRBV9	once	NA	TRBJ1-1	TGTGCCAGCAGCGTAGGGGCCAGGCCCGGGGGTGAAGCTTTCTTT	CASSVGARPGGEAFF
TRBV6-1	once	NA	TRBJ1-3	TGTGCCAGCAGTGGTTTGTTAGCGGGGACTGGAAACACCATATATTTT	CASSGLLAGTGNTIYF
TRBV24-1	NA	NA	TRBJ2-2	TGTGCCACCAGTGATCCCGGGACATCGAACACCGGGGAGCTGTTTTTT	CATSDPGTSNTGELFF
TRBV5-5	NA	TRBD2	TRBJ2-2	TGTGCCAGCAGCTTGCACCGTACGGGAGGTTCCACCGGGGAGCTGTTTTTT	CASSLHRTGGSTGELFF